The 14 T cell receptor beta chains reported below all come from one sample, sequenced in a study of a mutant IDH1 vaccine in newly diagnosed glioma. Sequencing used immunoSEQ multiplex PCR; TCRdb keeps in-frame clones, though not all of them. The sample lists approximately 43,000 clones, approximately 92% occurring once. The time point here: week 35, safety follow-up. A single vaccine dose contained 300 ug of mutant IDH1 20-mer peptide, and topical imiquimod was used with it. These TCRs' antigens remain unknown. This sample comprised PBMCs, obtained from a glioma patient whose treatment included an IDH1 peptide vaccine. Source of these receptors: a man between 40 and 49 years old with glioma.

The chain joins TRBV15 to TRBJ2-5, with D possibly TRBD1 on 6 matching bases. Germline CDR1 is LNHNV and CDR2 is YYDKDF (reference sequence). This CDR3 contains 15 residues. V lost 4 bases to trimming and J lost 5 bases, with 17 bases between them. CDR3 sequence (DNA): TGTGCCACCAGCACAGGACAGACCCTCTTGGAGACCCAGTACTTC. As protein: CATSTGQTLLETQYF. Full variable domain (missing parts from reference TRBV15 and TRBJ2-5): DAMVIQNPRYQVTQFGKPVTLSCSQTLNHNVMYWYQQKSSQAPKLLFHYYDKDFNNEADTPDNFQSRRPNTSFCFLDIRSPGLGDTAMYLCATSTGQTLLETQYFGPGTRLLVL.

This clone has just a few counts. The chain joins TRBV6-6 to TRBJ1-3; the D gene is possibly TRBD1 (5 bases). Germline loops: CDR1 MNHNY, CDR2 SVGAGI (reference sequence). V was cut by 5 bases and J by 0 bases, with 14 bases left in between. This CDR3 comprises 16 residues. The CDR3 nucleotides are TGTGCCAGCAGTATGGGGGGGTGGAGCTCTGGAAACACCATATATTTT. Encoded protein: CASSMGGWSSGNTIYF.

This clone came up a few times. CDR3 sequence: CASSSRGGMNTEAFF. The CDR3 coding sequence is TGCGCCAGCAGCTCGCGAGGGGGCATGAACACTGAAGCTTTCTTT. The chain couples TRBV5-1 to TRBJ1-1; 7 bases fit TRBD1. Germline V gives CDR1 SGHRS, CDR2 YFSETQ. V trimming: 3 bases; J trimming: 0 bases; junction bases outside the gene matches: 5. The CDR3 has 15 residues.

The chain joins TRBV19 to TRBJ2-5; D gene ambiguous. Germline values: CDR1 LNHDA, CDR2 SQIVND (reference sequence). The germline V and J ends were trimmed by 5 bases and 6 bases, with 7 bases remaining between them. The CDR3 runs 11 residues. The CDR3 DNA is TGTGCCAGTAGTCAGGAGAAGACCCAGTACTTC. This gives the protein CASSQEKTQYF.

This chain's CDR3 is CASSLGSPNSPLHF. In DNA form, the CDR3 reads TGTGCCAGCAGCTTGGGTAGTCCAAATTCACCCCTCCACTTT. This chain connects TRBV5-4 to TRBJ1-6; D not certain. Looked up from germline, CDR1 is SGHNT and CDR2 is YYREEE (reference sequence). The CDR3 sequence is 14 residues long. The V end was cut by 0 bases, the J end by 7 bases, with 8 bases between.

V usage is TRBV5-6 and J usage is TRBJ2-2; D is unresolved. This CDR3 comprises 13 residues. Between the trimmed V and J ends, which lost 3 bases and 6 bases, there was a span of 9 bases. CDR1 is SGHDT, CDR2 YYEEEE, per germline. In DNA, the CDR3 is TGTGCCAGCAGCTCCACCGGAGCCGGGGAGCTGTTTTTT. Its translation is CASSSTGAGELFF.

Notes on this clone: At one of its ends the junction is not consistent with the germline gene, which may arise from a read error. The CDR3 spells CASGLNTEAFF. The CDR3 nucleotides are TGTGCCAGCGGCTTGAACACTGAAGCTTTCTTT. This chain links TRBV7-9 with TRBJ1-1, with D uncertain. CDR1 SEHNR and CDR2 FQNEAQ come from the germline V gene (reference sequence). The CDR3 has 11 residues. Using reference TRBV7-9 and TRBJ1-1 for the parts outside the CDR3, the full variable domain is DTGVSQNPRHKITKRGQNVTFRCDPISEHNRLYWYRQTLGQGPEFLTYFQNEAQLEKSRLLSDRFSAERPKGSFSTLEIQRTEQGDSAMYLCASGLNTEAFFGQGTRLTVV.

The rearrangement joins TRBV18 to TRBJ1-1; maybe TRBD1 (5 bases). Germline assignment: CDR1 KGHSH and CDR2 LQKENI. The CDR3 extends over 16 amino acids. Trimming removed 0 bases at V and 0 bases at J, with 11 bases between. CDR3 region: CASSPPSGFMNTEAFF. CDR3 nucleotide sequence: TGTGCCAGCTCACCACCATCAGGGTTCATGAACACTGAAGCTTTCTTT.

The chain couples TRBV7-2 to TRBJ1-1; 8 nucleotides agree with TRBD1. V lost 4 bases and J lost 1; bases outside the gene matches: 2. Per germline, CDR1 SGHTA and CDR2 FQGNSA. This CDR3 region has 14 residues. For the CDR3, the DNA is TGTGCCAGCAGCTACGACAGGGGGAACACTGAAGCTTTCTTT. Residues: CASSYDRGNTEAFF.

The CDR3 sequence: CASSFRALNSPLHF. The CDR3 nucleotides are TGTGCCAGCAGCTTCCGAGCCCTCAATTCACCCCTCCACTTT. The chain carries TRBV5-6 and TRBJ1-6; no definite D call. Trimming took 2 bases from V and 7 from J, leaving 10 bases between them. This CDR3 comprises 14 residues. Per the germline V gene, CDR1 is SGHDT and CDR2 is YYEEEE.

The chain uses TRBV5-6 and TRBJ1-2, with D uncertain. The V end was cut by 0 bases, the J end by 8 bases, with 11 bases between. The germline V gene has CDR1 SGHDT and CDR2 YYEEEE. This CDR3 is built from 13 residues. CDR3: CASSLGPQSGYTF. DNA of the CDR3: TGTGCCAGCAGCTTGGGTCCCCAAAGCGGCTACACCTTC.

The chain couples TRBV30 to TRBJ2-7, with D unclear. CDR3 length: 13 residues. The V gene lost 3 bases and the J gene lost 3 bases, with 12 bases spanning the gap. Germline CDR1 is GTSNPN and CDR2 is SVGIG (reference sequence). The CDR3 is CAWSQRAGYEQYV. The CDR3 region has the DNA TGTGCCTGGAGCCAACGGGCAGGCTACGAGCAGTACGTC.

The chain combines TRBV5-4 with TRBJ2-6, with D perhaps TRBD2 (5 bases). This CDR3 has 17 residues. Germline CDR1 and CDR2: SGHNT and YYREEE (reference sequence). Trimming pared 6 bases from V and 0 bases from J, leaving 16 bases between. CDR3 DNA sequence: TGTGCCAGCACTCCGGGAATAGCGCCCTCTGGGGCCAACGTCCTGACTTTC. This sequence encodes CASTPGIAPSGANVLTF. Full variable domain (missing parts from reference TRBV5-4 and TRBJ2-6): ETGVTQSPTHLIKTRGQQVTLRCSSQSGHNTVSWYQQALGQGPQFIFQYYREEENGRGNFPPRFSGLQFPNYSSELNVNALELDDSALYLCASTPGIAPSGANVLTFGAGSRLTVL.

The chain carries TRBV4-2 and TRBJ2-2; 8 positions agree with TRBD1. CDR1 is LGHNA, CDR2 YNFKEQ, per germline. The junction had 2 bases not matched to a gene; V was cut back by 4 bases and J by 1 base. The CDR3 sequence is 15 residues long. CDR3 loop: CASSPGTGNTGELFF. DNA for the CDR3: TGTGCCAGCAGCCCAGGGACAGGGAACACCGGGGAGCTGTTTTTT.